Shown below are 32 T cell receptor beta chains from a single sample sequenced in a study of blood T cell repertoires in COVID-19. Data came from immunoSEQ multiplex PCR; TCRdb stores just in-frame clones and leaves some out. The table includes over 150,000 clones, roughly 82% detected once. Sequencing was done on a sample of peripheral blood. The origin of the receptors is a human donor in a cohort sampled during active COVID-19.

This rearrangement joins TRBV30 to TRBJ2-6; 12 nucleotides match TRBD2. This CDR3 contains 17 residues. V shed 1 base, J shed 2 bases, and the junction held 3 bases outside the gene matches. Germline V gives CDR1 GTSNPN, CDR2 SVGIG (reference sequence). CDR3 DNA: TGTGCCTGGAGTGGACTAGCGGGAGTAGCTGGGGCCAACGTCCTGACTTTC. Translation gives CAWSGLAGVAGANVLTF. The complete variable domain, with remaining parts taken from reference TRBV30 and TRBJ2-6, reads SQTIHQWPATLVQPVGSPLSLECTVEGTSNPNLYWYRQAAGRGLQLLFYSVGIGQISSEVPQNLSASRPQDRQFILSSKKLLLSDSGFYLCAWSGLAGVAGANVLTFGAGSRLTVL.

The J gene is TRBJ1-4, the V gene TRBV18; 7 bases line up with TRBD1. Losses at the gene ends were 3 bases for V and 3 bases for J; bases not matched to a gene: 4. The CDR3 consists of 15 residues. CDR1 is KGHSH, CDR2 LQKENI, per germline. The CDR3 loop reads CASSPNRGPNEKLFF. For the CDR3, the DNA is TGTGCCAGCTCACCCAACAGGGGACCTAATGAAAAACTGTTTTTT.

The DNA of the CDR3 is TGTGCCAGCAGCGCCAGGGGATCAACTAATGAAAAACTGTTTTTT. Encoded protein: CASSARGSTNEKLFF. The chain uses TRBV4-2 and TRBJ1-4; a possible D gene is TRBD1 (6 bases). With 5 bases removed from V and 0 bases from J, the gap between germline ends came to 10 bases. Germline CDR1 reads LGHNA; CDR2 reads YNFKEQ. The CDR3 is made up of 15 amino acids.

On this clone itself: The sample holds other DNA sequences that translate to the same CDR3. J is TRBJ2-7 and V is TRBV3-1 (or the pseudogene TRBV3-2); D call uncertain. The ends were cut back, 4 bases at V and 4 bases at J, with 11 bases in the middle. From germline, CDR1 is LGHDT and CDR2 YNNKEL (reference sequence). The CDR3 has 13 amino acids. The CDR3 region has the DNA TGTGCCAGCAGCCGACGACAATCGTACGAGCAGTACTTC. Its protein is CASSRRQSYEQYF.

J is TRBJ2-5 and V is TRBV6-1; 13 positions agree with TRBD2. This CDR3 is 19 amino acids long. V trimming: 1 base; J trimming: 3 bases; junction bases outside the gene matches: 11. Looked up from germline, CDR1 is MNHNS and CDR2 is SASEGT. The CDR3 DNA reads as TGTGCCAGCAGTGAAGGCGGCTGGGGACTAGCGGGACCGGAAGAGACCCAGTACTTC. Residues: CASSEGGWGLAGPEETQYF.

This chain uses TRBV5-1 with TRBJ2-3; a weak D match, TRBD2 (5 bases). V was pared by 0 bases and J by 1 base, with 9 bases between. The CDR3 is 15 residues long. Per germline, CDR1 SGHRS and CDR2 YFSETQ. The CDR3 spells CASSLVARGTDTQYF. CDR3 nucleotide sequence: TGCGCCAGCAGCTTGGTAGCGAGAGGCACAGATACGCAGTATTTT.

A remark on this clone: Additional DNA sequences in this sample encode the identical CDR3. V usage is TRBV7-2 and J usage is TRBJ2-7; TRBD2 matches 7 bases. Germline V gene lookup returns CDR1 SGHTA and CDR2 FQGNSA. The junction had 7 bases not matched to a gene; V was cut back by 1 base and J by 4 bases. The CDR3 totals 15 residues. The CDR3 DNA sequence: TGTGCCAGCAGCTTAGGGAGCGGGGCCCTTTACGAGCAGTACTTC. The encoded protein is CASSLGSGALYEQYF.

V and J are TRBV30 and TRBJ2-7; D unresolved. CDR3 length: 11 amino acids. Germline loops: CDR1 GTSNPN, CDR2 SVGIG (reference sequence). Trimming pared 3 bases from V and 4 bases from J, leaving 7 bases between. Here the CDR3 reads CAWSPRYEQYF. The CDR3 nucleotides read TGTGCCTGGAGCCCGCGATACGAGCAGTACTTC.

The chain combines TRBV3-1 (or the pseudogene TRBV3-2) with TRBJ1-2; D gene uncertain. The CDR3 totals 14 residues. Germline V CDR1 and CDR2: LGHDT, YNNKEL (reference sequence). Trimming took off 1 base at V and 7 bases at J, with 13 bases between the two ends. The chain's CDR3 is CASSQGTLGSGYTF. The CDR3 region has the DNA TGTGCCAGCAGCCAAGGTACCTTAGGGAGTGGCTACACCTTC.

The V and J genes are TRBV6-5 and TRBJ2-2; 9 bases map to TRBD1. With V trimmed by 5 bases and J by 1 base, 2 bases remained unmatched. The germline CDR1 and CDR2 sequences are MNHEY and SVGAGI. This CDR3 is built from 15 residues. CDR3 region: CASSTGGRNTGELFF. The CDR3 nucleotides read TGTGCCAGCAGTACAGGGGGCAGGAACACCGGGGAGCTGTTTTTT.

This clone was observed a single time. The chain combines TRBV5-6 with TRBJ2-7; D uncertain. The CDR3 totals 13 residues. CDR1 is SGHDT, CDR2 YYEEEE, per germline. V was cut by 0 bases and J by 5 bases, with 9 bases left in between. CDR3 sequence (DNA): TGTGCCAGCAGCTTGGCGCCTAACCACGAGCAGTACTTC. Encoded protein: CASSLAPNHEQYF.

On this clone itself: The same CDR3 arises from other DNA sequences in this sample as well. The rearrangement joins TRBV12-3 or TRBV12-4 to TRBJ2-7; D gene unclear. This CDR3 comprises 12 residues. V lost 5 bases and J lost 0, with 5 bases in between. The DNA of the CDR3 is TGTGCCAGCAGTCCGAGCTCCTACGAGCAGTACTTC. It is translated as CASSPSSYEQYF.

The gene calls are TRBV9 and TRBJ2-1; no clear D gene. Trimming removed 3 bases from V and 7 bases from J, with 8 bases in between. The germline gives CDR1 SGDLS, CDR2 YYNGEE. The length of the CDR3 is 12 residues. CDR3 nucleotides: TGTGCCAGCAGCGAACTATGGAATGAGCAGTTCTTC. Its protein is CASSELWNEQFF.

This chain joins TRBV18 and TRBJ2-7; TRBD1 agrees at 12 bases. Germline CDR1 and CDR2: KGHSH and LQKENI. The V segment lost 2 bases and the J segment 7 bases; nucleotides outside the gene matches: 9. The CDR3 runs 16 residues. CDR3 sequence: CASSPTPGQGAKEQYF. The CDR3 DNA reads TGTGCCAGCTCACCAACCCCGGGACAGGGGGCGAAAGAGCAGTACTTC.

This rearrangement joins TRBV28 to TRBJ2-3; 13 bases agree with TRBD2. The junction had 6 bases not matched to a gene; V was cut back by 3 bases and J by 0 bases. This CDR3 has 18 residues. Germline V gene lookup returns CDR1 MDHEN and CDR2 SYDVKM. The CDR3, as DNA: TGTGCCAGCAGTTTCGGCGGGACTAGCGGGGTTAGCACAGATACGCAGTATTTT. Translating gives CASSFGGTSGVSTDTQYF.

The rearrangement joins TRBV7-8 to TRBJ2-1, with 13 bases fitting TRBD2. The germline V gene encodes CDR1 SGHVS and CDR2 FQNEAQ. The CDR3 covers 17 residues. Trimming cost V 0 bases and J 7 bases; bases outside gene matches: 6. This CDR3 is CASSLARTSGRRNEQFF. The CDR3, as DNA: TGTGCCAGCAGCTTAGCAAGGACTAGCGGGAGAAGGAATGAGCAGTTCTTC.

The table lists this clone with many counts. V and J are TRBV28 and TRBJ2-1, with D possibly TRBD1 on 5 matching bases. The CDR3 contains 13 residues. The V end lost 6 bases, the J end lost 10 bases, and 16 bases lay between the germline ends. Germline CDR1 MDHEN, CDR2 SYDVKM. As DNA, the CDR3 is TGTGCCAGCAGGGGGCCGGCCCAGTCCGAGCAGTTCTTC. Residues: CASRGPAQSEQFF.

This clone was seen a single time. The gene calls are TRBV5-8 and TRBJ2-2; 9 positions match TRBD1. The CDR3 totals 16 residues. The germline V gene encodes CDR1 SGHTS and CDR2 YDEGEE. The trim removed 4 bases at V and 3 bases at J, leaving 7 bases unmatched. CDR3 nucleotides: TGTGCCAGCAGCATTCACCGGGACAGGGACACCGGGGAGCTGTTTTTT. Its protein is CASSIHRDRDTGELFF. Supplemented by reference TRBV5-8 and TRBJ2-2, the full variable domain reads EAGVTQSPTHLIKTRGQQATLRCSPISGHTSVYWYQQALGLGLQFLLWYDEGEERNRGNFPPRFSGRQFPNYSSELNVNALELEDSALYLCASSIHRDRDTGELFFGEGSRLTVL.

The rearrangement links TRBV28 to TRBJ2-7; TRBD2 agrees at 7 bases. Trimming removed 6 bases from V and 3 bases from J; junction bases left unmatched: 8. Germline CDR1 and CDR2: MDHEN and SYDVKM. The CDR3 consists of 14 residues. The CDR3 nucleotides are TGTGCCAGCAGACAGGAGGGCGGGAGCTACGAGCAGTACTTC. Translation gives CASRQEGGSYEQYF.

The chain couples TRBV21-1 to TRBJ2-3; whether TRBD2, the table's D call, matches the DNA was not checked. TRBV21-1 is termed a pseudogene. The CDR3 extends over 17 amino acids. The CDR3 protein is CASSKASGGGVGDTQYF. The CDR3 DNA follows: TGTGCCAGCAGCAAAGCCAGCGGGGGGGGCGTGGGAGATACGCAGTATTTT.

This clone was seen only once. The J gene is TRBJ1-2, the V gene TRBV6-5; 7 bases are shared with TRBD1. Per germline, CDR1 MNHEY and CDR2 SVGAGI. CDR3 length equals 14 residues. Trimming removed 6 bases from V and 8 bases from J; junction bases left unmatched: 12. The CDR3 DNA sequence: TGTGCCAGCAGACAAGGGGGCCCGGGGGAGGGCTACACCTTC. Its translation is CASRQGGPGEGYTF.

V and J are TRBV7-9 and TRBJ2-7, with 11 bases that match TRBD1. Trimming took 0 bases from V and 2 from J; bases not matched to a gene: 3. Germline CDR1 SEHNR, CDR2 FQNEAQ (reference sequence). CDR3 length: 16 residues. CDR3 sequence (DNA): TGTGCCAGCAGCTTAGCCTTGGGACAGGGGGCCTACGAGCAGTACTTC. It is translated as CASSLALGQGAYEQYF.

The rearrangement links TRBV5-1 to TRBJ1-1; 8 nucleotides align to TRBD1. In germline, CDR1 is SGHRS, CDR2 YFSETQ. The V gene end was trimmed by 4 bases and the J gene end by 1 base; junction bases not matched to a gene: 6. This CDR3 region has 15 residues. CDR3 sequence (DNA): TGCGCCAGCAGCCCCCGAACAGGGGGGAACACTGAAGCTTTCTTT. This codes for CASSPRTGGNTEAFF.

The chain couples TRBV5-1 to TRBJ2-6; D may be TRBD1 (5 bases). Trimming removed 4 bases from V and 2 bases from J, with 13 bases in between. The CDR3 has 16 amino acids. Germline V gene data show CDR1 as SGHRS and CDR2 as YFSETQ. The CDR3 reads CASSVSHRTGANVLTF. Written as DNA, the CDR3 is TGCGCCAGCAGCGTCAGCCACAGGACTGGGGCCAACGTCCTGACTTTC.

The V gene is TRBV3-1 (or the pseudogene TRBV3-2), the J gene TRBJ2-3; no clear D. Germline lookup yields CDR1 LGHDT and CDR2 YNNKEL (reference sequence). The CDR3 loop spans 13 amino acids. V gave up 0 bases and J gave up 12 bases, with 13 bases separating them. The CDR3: CASSQDSSRTQYF. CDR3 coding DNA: TGTGCCAGCAGCCAAGATTCGAGCCGTACCCAGTATTTT.

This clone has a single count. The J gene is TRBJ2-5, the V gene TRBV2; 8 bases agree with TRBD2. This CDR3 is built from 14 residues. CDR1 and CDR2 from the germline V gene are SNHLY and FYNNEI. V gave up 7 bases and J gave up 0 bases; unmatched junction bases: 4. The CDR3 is CASNSGMYQETQYF. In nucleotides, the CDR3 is TGTGCCAGCAATAGCGGGATGTACCAAGAGACCCAGTACTTC.

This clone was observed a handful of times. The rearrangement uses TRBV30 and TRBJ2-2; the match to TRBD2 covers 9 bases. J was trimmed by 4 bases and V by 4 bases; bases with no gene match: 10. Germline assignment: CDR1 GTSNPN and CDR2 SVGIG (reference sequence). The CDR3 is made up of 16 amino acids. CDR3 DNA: TGTGCCTGGAATGGAGTAGCGGGGGCGAGCACCGGGGAGCTGTTTTTT. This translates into CAWNGVAGASTGELFF.

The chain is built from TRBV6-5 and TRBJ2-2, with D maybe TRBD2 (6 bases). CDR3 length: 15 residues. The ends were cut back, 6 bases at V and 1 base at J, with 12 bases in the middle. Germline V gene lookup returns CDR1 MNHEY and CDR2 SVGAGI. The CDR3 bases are TGTGCCAGCAGGTTCCATAGCGGGAACACCGGGGAGCTGTTTTTT. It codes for CASRFHSGNTGELFF.

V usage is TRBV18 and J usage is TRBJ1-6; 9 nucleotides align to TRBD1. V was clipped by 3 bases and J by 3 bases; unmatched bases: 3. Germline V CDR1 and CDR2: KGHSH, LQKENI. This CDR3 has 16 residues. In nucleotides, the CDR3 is TGTGCCAGCTCACCTCGACAGGGGGGCTATAATTCACCCCTCCACTTT. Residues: CASSPRQGGYNSPLHF.

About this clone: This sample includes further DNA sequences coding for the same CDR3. CDR3 in DNA: TGCGCCAGCAGCTCCGGGGGGTACAATGAGCAGTTCTTC. Translation: CASSSGGYNEQFF. This sequence joins TRBV5-1 and TRBJ2-1; 7 positions agree with TRBD2. Germline CDR1 reads SGHRS; CDR2 reads YFSETQ. V was clipped by 3 bases and J by 4 bases; unmatched bases: 1. The CDR3 totals 13 residues.

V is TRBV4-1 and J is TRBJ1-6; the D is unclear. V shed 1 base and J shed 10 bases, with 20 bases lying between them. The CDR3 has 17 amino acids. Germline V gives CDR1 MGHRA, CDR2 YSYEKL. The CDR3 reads CASSQGRDLLLKSPLHF. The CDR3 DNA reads TGCGCCAGCAGCCAAGGTCGGGATCTCCTACTCAAATCACCCCTCCACTTT.

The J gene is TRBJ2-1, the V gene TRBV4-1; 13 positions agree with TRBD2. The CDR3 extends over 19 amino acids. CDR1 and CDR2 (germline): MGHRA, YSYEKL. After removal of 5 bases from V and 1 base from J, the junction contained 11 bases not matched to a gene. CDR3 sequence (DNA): TGCGCCAGCAGCATGGGACTAGCGGGAACCATCATTTCCTACAATGAGCAGTTCTTC. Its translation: CASSMGLAGTIISYNEQFF.